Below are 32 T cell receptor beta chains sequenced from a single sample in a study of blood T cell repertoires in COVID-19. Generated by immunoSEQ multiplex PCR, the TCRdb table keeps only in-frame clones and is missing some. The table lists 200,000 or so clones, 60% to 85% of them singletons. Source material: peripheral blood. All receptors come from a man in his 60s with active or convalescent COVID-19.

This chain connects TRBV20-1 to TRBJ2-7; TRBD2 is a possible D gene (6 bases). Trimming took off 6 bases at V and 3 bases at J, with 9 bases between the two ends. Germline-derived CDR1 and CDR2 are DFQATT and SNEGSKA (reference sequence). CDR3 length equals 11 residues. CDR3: CSAGGGYEQYF. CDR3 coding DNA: TGCAGTGCGGGGGGAGGCTACGAGCAGTACTTC.

The CDR3 DNA reads as TGTGCCAGCAGCGCCGACCCGCTACGGGGAAGCACCGGGGAGCTGTTTTTT. It specifies CASSADPLRGSTGELFF. The chain couples TRBV9 to TRBJ2-2; TRBD2 is a possible D gene (5 bases). The CDR3 totals 17 residues. The V gene lost 3 bases and the J gene lost 4 bases, with 19 bases spanning the gap. Germline V gene sequence: CDR1 SGDLS, CDR2 YYNGEE. Supplemented by reference TRBV9 and TRBJ2-2, the full variable domain reads DSGVTQTPKHLITATGQRVTLRCSPRSGDLSVYWYQQSLDQGLQFLIQYYNGEERAKGNILERFSAQQFPDLHSELNLSSLELGDSALYFCASSADPLRGSTGELFFGEGSRLTVL.

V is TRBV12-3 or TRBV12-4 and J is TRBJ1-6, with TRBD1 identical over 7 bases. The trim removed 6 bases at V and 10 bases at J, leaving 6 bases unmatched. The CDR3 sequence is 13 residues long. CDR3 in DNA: TGTGCCAGCAGCCCACGACAGGGCTCACCCCTCCACTTT. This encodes CASSPRQGSPLHF.

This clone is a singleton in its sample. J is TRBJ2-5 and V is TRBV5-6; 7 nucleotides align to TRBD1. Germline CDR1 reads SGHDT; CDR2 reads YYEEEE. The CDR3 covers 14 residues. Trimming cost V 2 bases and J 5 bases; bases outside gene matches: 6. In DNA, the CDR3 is TGTGCCAGCAGCTTCCTGACAGGGTCGGAGACCCAGTACTTC. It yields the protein CASSFLTGSETQYF.

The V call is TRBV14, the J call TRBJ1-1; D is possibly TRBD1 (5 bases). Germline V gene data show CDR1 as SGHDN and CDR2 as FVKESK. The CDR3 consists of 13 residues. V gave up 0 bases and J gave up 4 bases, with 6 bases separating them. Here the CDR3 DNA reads TGTGCCAGCAGCCAAGACAGGGCCACTGAAGCTTTCTTT. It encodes CASSQDRATEAFF. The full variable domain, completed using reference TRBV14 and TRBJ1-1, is EAGVTQFPSHSVIEKGQTVTLRCDPISGHDNLYWYRRVMGKEIKFLLHFVKESKQDESGMPNNRFLAERTGGTYSTLKVQPAELEDSGVYFCASSQDRATEAFFGQGTRLTVV.

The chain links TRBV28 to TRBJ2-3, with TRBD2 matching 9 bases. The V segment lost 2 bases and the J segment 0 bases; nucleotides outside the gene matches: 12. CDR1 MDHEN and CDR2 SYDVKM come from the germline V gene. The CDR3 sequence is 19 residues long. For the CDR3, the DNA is TGTGCCAGCAGTTTAATGGCGGGAGGGCGGGTTGGAAGCACAGATACGCAGTATTTT. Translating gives CASSLMAGGRVGSTDTQYF. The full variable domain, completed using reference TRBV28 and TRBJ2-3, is DVKVTQSSRYLVKRTGEKVFLECVQDMDHENMFWYRQDPGLGLRLIYFSYDVKMKEKGDIPEGYSVSREKKERFSLILESASTNQTSMYLCASSLMAGGRVGSTDTQYFGPGTRLTVL.

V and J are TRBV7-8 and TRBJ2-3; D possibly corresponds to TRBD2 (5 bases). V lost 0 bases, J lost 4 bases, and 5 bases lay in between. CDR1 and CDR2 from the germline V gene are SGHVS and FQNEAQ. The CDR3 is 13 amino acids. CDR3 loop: CASSLARADTQYF. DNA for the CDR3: TGTGCCAGCAGCTTAGCGAGGGCAGATACGCAGTATTTT.

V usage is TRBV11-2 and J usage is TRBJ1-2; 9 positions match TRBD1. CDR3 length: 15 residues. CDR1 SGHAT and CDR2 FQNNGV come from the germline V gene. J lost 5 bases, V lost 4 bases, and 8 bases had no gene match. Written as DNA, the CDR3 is TGTGCCAGCAGCTACGGAGGACAGGGGAGGTATGGCTACACCTTC. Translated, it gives CASSYGGQGRYGYTF.

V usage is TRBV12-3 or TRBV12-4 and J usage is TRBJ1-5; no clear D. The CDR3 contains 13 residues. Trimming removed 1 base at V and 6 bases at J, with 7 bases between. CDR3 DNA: TGTGCCAGCAGTTTAGAGTTCGGTCAGCCCCAGCATTTT. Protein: CASSLEFGQPQHF.

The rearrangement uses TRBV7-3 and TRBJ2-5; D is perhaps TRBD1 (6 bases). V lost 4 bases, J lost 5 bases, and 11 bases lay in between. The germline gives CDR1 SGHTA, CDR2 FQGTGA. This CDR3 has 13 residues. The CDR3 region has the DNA TGTGCCAGCAGCTCCGGGACACCGGAGACCCAGTACTTC. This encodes CASSSGTPETQYF. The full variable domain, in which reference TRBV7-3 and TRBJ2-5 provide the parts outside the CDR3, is GAGVSQTPSNKVTEKGKYVELRCDPISGHTALYWYRQSLGQGPEFLIYFQGTGAADDSGLPNDRFFAVRPEGSVSTLKIQRTERGDSAVYLCASSSGTPETQYFGPGTRLLVL.

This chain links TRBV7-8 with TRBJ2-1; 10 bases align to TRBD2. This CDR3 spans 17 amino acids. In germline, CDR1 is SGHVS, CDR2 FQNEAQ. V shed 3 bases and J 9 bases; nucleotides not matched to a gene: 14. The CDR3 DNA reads TGTGCCAGCAGCTTGGCCCGGGGGAGCGGGAGGGGCCCTGAGCAGTTCTTC. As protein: CASSLARGSGRGPEQFF.

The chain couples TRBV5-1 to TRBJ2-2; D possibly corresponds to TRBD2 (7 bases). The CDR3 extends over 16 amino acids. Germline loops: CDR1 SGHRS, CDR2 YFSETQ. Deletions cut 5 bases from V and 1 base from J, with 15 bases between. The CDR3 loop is CASRMGASGNTGELFF. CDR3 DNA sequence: TGCGCCAGCAGAATGGGGGCTAGCGGGAACACCGGGGAGCTGTTTTTT.

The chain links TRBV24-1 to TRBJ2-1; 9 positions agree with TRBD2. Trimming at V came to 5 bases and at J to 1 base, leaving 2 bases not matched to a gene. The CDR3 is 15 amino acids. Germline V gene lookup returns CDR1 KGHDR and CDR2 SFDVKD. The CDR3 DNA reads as TGTGCCACCAGTGTAGCGGGAGAATCCTACAATGAGCAGTTCTTC. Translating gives CATSVAGESYNEQFF.

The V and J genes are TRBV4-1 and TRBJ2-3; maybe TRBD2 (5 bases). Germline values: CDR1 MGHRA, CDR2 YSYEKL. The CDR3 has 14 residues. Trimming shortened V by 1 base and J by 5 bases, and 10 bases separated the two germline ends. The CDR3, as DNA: TGCGCCAGCAGCCAAGGCACGCGGGTAGATACGCAGTATTTT. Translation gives CASSQGTRVDTQYF.

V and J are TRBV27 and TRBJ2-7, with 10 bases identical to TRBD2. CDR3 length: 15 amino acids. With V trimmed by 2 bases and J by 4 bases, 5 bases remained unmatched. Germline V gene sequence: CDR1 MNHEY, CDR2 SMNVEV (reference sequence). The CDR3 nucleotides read TGTGCCAGCAGTTTAACAGCGGGAGGGCTATACGAGCAGTACTTC. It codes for CASSLTAGGLYEQYF.

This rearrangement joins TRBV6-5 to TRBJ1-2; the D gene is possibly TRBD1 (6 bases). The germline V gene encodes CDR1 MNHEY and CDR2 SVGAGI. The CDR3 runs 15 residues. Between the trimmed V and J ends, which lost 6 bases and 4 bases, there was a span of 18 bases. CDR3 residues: CASRESPGVVYGYTF. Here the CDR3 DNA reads TGTGCCAGCAGAGAGTCCCCAGGGGTGGTCTATGGCTACACCTTC.

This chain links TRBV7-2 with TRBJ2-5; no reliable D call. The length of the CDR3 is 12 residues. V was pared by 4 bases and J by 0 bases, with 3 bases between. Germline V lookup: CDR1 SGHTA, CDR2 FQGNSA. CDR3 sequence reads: CASSSYQETQYF. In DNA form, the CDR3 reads TGTGCCAGCAGCTCCTACCAAGAGACCCAGTACTTC.

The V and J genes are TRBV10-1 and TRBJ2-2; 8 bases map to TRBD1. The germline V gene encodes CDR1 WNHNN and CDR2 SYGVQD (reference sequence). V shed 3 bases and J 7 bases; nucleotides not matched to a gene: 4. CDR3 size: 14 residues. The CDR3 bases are TGCGCCAGCAGTGATCAGGGGGCCGGCGGGGAGCTGTTTTTT. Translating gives CASSDQGAGGELFF.

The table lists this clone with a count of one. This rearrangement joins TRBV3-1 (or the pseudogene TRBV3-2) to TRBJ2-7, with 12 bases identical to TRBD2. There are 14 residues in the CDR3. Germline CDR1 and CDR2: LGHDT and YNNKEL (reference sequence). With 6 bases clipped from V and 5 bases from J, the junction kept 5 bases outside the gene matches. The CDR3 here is CASRRLAGDNEQYF. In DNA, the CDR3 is TGTGCCAGCAGAAGACTAGCGGGAGACAACGAGCAGTACTTC.

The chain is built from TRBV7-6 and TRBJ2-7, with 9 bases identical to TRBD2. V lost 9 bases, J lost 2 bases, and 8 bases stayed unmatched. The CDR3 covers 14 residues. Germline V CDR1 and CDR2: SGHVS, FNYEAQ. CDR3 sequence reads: CASGGAGGPYEQYF. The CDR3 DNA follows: TGTGCCAGTGGGGGAGCGGGAGGTCCCTACGAGCAGTACTTC.

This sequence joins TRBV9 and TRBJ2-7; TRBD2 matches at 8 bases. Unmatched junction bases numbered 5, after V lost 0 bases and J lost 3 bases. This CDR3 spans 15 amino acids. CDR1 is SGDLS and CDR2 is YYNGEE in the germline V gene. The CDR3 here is CASSVGPSGSYEQYF. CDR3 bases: TGTGCCAGCAGCGTAGGCCCGAGCGGGAGCTACGAGCAGTACTTC. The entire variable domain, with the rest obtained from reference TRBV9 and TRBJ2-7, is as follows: DSGVTQTPKHLITATGQRVTLRCSPRSGDLSVYWYQQSLDQGLQFLIQYYNGEERAKGNILERFSAQQFPDLHSELNLSSLELGDSALYFCASSVGPSGSYEQYFGPGTRLTVT.

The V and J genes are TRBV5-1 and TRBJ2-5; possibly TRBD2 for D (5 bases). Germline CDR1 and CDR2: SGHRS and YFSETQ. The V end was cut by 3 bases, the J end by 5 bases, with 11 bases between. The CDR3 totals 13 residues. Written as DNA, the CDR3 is TGCGCCAGCAGCTCCTGGCCGGGGGAGACCCAGTACTTC. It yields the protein CASSSWPGETQYF.

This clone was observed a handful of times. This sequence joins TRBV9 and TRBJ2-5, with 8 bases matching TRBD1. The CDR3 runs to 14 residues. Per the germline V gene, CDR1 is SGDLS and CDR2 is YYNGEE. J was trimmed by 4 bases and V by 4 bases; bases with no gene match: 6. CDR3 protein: CASSTFRGRETQYF. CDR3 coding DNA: TGTGCCAGCAGCACGTTCAGGGGGCGAGAGACCCAGTACTTC.

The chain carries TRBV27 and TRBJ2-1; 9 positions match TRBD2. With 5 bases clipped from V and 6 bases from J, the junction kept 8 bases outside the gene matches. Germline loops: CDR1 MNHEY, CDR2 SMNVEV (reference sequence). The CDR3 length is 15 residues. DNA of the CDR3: TGTGCCAGCAGTCCAACGACTAGCGGTACCAATGAGCAGTTCTTC. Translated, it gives CASSPTTSGTNEQFF.

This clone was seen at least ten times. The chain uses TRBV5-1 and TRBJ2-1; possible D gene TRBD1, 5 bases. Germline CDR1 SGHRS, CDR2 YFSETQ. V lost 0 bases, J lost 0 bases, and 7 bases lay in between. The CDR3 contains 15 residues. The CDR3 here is CASSLGQLSYNEQFF. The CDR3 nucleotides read TGCGCCAGCAGCTTGGGACAGCTCTCCTACAATGAGCAGTTCTTC.

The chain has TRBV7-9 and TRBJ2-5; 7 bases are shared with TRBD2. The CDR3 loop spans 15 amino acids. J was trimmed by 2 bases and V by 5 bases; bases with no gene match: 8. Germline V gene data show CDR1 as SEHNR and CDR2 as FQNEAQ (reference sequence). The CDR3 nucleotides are TGTGCCAGCAGCCCCCGACTAGCCTCTCAAGAGACCCAGTACTTC. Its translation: CASSPRLASQETQYF.

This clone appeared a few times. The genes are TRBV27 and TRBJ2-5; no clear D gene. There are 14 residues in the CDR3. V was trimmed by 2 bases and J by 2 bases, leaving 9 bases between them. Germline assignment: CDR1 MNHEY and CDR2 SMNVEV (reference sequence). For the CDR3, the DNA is TGTGCCAGCAGTTTAAGGCGGCAGCAAGAGACCCAGTACTTC. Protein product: CASSLRRQQETQYF.

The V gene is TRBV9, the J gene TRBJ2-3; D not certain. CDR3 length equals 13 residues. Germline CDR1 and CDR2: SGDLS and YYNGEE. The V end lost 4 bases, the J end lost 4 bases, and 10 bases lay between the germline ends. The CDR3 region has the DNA TGTGCCAGCAGCCCCCTAGGTCCAGATACGCAGTATTTT. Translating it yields CASSPLGPDTQYF.

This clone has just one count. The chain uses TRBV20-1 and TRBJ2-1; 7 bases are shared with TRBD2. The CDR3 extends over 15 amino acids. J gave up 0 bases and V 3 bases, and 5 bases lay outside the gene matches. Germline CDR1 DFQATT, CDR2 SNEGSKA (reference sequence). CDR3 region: CSASSAGSSYNEQFF. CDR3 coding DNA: TGCAGTGCTAGTTCAGCGGGAAGCTCCTACAATGAGCAGTTCTTC.

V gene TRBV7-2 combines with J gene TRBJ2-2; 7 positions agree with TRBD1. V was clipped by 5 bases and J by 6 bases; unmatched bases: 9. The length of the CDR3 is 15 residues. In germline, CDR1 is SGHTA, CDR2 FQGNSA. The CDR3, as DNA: TGTGCCAGCAGCCGCAAGGGTCAGGGGGCCGGGGAGCTGTTTTTT. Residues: CASSRKGQGAGELFF.

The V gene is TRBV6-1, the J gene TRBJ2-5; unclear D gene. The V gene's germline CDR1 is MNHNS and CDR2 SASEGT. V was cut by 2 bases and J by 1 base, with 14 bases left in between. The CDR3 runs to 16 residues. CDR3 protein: CASSETRLPPQETQYF. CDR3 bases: TGTGCCAGCAGTGAAACCCGGTTGCCTCCCCAAGAGACCCAGTACTTC.

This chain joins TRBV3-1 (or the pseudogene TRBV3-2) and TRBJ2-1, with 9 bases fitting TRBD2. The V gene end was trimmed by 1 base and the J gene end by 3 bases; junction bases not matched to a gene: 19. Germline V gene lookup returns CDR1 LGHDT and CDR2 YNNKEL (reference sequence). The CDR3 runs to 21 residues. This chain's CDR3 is CASSQVPGASGTAPLYNEQFF. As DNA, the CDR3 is TGTGCCAGCAGCCAAGTCCCGGGGGCTAGCGGGACCGCCCCCCTCTACAATGAGCAGTTCTTC.